A single sample is the source of the 10 T cell receptor beta chains below, sequenced in a study of blood T cell repertoires in COVID-19. Sequenced by immunoSEQ multiplex PCR; TCRdb stores in-frame clones only, minus some. The sample lists approximately 110,000 clones, 88% occurring once. The sample was peripheral blood. The receptor set was obtained from a woman in her 50s with active or convalescent COVID-19.

V and J are TRBV29-1 and TRBJ1-2; 8 positions agree with TRBD1. After removal of 6 bases from V and 4 bases from J, the junction contained 7 bases not matched to a gene. Per the germline V gene, CDR1 is SQVTM and CDR2 is ANQGSEA. The CDR3 is made up of 13 amino acids. CDR3 amino acids: CSVGGTGLYGYTF. The CDR3 DNA reads as TGCAGCGTCGGAGGGACAGGCCTCTATGGCTACACCTTC.

The chain uses TRBV9 and TRBJ2-3; D possibly corresponds to TRBD1 (7 bases). The V gene's germline CDR1 is SGDLS and CDR2 YYNGEE. The CDR3 extends over 17 amino acids. V was pared by 3 bases and J by 5 bases, with 22 bases between. CDR3 sequence (DNA): TGTGCCAGCAGCGAGGGGAAGACAGGGCGGGATTTAGATACGCAGTATTTT. Its translation is CASSEGKTGRDLDTQYF.

V gene TRBV5-5 combines with J gene TRBJ2-4, with TRBD2 identical over 10 bases. The CDR3 extends over 14 amino acids. Germline V gene sequence: CDR1 SGHKS, CDR2 YYEKEE (reference sequence). J lost 5 bases, V lost 4 bases, and 3 bases had no gene match. The CDR3 DNA reads TGTGCCAGCAGCGCCGGGACTAGCGAAAACATTCAGTACTTC. It is translated as CASSAGTSENIQYF.

The gene calls are TRBV28 and TRBJ1-2; the D gene is possibly TRBD1 (5 bases). The CDR3 has 14 residues. V was shortened by 0 bases and J by 3 bases, with 8 bases between the two germline ends. Germline values: CDR1 MDHEN, CDR2 SYDVKM. The CDR3 region is CASSLWTDDYGYTF. The CDR3 bases are TGTGCCAGCAGTTTATGGACAGACGACTATGGCTACACCTTC.

There are a few counts of this clone. The chain employs TRBV9 and TRBJ1-6, with a possible D match to TRBD1 (5 bases). Per germline, CDR1 SGDLS and CDR2 YYNGEE. The CDR3 consists of 15 residues. V was shortened by 2 bases and J by 7 bases, with 13 bases between the two germline ends. The CDR3 DNA is TGTGCCAGCAGCGTCCAGGGATTTTGGAATTCACCCCTCCACTTT. Translated, it gives CASSVQGFWNSPLHF. Drawing the rest from reference TRBV9 and TRBJ1-6, the complete variable domain is DSGVTQTPKHLITATGQRVTLRCSPRSGDLSVYWYQQSLDQGLQFLIQYYNGEERAKGNILERFSAQQFPDLHSELNLSSLELGDSALYFCASSVQGFWNSPLHFGNGTRLTVT.

This chain joins TRBV10-3 and TRBJ1-2, with TRBD1 matching 8 bases. CDR1 is ENHRY, CDR2 SYGVKD, per germline. This CDR3 has 16 residues. Losses at the gene ends were 6 bases for V and 2 bases for J; bases not matched to a gene: 11. The CDR3 bases are TGTGCCATCAGCTACTCCGGACAGGGAACAAACTATGGCTACACCTTC. It encodes CAISYSGQGTNYGYTF.

This chain connects TRBV25-1 to TRBJ2-7, with 9 bases matching TRBD1. V lost 1 base, J lost 3 bases, and 1 base stayed unmatched. The length of the CDR3 is 14 residues. Per the germline V gene, CDR1 is MGHDK and CDR2 is SYGVNS. In DNA form, the CDR3 reads TGTGCCAGCAGTGAATGGGGACAGGGCTACGAGCAGTACTTC. Translation: CASSEWGQGYEQYF.

V and J are TRBV27 and TRBJ1-2; no clear D gene. CDR1 and CDR2 from the germline V gene are MNHEY and SMNVEV (reference sequence). This CDR3 region has 15 residues. The V end lost 3 bases, the J end lost 8 bases, and 19 bases lay between the germline ends. The CDR3, as DNA: TGTGCCAGCAGTTTTACCTCAGGTGGGGAGTGGGGCTACACCTTC. It encodes CASSFTSGGEWGYTF.

The V and J genes are TRBV9 and TRBJ2-1; 11 bases are shared with TRBD1. After removal of 3 bases from V and 6 bases from J, the junction contained 5 bases not matched to a gene. Germline lookup yields CDR1 SGDLS and CDR2 YYNGEE. The CDR3 is 15 residues long. The CDR3 reads CASSATGTGGNEQFF. DNA for the CDR3: TGTGCCAGCAGCGCTACCGGGACAGGGGGCAATGAGCAGTTCTTC.

This clone was counted once. This chain connects TRBV5-1 to TRBJ2-7, with D possibly matching TRBD2 (5 bases). V lost 0 bases to trimming and J lost 2 bases, with 12 bases between them. The germline gives CDR1 SGHRS, CDR2 YFSETQ. The CDR3 runs to 15 residues. Here the CDR3 DNA reads TGCGCCAGCAGCTTGGAAAGCCGGGGTCCCTACGAGCAGTACTTC. Translation gives CASSLESRGPYEQYF.